This T cell receptor (beta chain) was captured in a study of blood T cell repertoires in COVID-19. Whole-study context: T cells, B-cell-depleted T cells, or PBMCs provided the cDNA or gDNA that served as material.

Clones were sequenced by immunoSEQ multiplex PCR, and TCRdb holds only the in-frame ones, with some missing. Of fewer than 15,000 clones detected, roughly 88% appear once; the ten largest clones hold approximately 2.5%. The V gene lost 6 bases and the J gene lost 0 bases, with 18 bases spanning the gap. CDR1 is WSHSY and CDR2 is SAAADI in the germline V gene. This CDR3 contains 16 residues. The sequenced material came from peripheral blood. The chain joins TRBV10-2 to TRBJ2-7; tentatively, D is TRBD1 (6 bases). The sequence was obtained from a human donor in a cohort sampled during active COVID-19. The CDR3 DNA reads as TGCGCCAGCAGCGAGGCGAGGGGGTCGACCTCCTACGAGCAGTACTTC. Translating gives CASSEARGSTSYEQYF.